The entry below gives a single T cell receptor beta chain sequence along with its context. This clonotype was seen repeatedly, ten times or more. Its antigen is not yet known. Base qualities are not at hand, and no much larger clone is one base apart. V is shortened by 3 bases, J by 4 bases, and the region joining them spans 6 bases. The germline V gene yields MDHEN for CDR1 and SYDVKM for CDR2. Including cysteine and phenylalanine, the CDR3 has 12 amino acids. The kept DNA is CDR3 alone, 36 bases in frame from the first base. The sample was run on an Illumina HiSeq 2500. Quantitative 5'-RACE with molecular barcodes was the method used to prepare the TCR beta libraries. The source study handled its data this way. To identify disease-linked TCR variants, a new computational method was used, one built on a probabilistic model of VDJ rearrangement. TCRdb reran the public reads through fastp at Q25 and MiXCR, keeping productive beta chains. Rows with one shared CDR3 protein collapse into an entry with the most common genes and DNA. The V and J calls were not made by the authors but by TCRdb's processing. Across this sample there are around 320,000 distinct CDR3 sequences, with more than 20% seen only once. The leading ten clones occupy 3.5% of the sample.

This sample is drawn from a study of CD8 T cells in ankylosing spondylitis (dated by TCRdb to between 2016 and 2019). Regarding the research as a whole: To find TCR variants linked to disease, the study profiled T cell receptor beta repertoires in ankylosing spondylitis patients and healthy donors. The full study cohort comprised around 23 ankylosing spondylitis patients and approximately 100 healthy donors. Samples of peripheral blood were taken, and for ankylosing spondylitis patients, synovial fluid was collected as well. The investigation overall reported the following: Some of the motif variants had been reported before in the synovial fluid and blood of reactive arthritis patients, a finding that suggests common disease-initiation mechanisms. The disease-linked clones were reported as significantly enriched in matched synovial fluid samples from ankylosing spondylitis patients. A TCR beta motif of eight highly homologous amino acid variants appeared characteristic of blood from ankylosing spondylitis patients. In peripheral blood, the disease-linked clones were found at relatively low frequencies and had a CD8+ phenotype.

This sequence was found in a female donor with ankylosing spondylitis or in good health (not recorded which). The V and J segments used are TRBV28 and TRBJ1-1; the D gene is possibly TRBD1, with 5 bases matching. Sequencing input: blood, either unsorted or a sorted T cell fraction (not recorded which). CDR3 loop: CASSFGGTEAFF. The DNA sequence follows: TGTGCCAGCAGTTTCGGGGGCACTGAAGCTTTCTTT.